This record looks at one T cell receptor beta chain sequence and its context. Its antigen specificity is not known. It has no much larger one-base neighbor in the sample; base qualities were not kept. The sample is drawn from a study of blood T cell repertoires in COVID-19 (TCRdb year 2020). Some background on the complete study: Samples from collaborators originated in the United States, Italy and Spain and spanned both the acute and convalescent phases of COVID-19. The prospective study material was composed of cDNA or gDNA derived from T cells, B-cell-depleted T cells, or PBMCs. A de-identified subject ID, COVID-19 status, age in years and sex were almost always included in the sample metadata. The repertoires were released in a freely available public database meant as a resource for research on the immune response to SARS-CoV-2. The dataset comprised deeply sampled blood TCRbeta repertoires from subjects exposed to, actively infected with, or recovered from COVID-19. Samples were obtained from the ongoing ImmuneRACE study (first 160 participants) and from 950 to 1,500 subjects provided by 6 global collaborators. HLA class I and class II types, where available, came from metadata supplied by the sample provider rather than from assay-based typing. Overall study results and their limits: The amount of clinical and demographic metadata varied by source and participant and was provided uncurated.

Each collaborating institution followed its own protocols to collect whole blood in K2EDTA tubes. Collaborator samples were shipped for TCRbeta analysis as frozen whole blood, isolated PBMCs, or DNA extracted from either sample type. TCRbeta CDR3 regions were amplified from genomic DNA by means of the immunoSEQ Assay, a bias-controlled multiplex PCR. In the paper's pipeline: Within the assay, amplification of reference gene primers was used to estimate how many nucleated cells each sample contained. To quantify the absolute abundance of each unique TCRbeta CDR3 rearrangement, sequence reads were collapsed and filtered. For each sample, productive Simpson clonality was calculated by taking the square root of Simpson's diversity index across productive rearrangements. TCRdb carries this immuneACCESS record with in-frame sequences only. Its versions omit some clonotypes, under half of them owing to an unresolved V gene in the studies checked, with the rest unexplained. V, J and clone size are those of that table, while D and trimming were read from the DNA. The sample table holds around 700,000 clones, of which approximately 90% were seen once. Around 0.3% of the sample rests with the top ten.

This TCR came from a woman aged 18-29 years with acute or convalescent COVID-19. Sequencing input: peripheral blood.

The sequenced DNA is TGTGCCAGCAGCCAAGCGGGGGTTAGCACAGATACGCAGTATTTT. Protein translation: CASSQAGVSTDTQYF. The chain couples TRBV3-1 (or the pseudogene TRBV3-2) to TRBJ2-3; the D gene is possibly TRBD2, with 6 bases matching. CDR1 LGHDT and CDR2 YNNKEL were looked up in the germline V gene (reference sequence). Measured from the cysteine to the phenylalanine, the CDR3 is 15 residues long. Only CDR3 DNA remains: 45 bases, in frame from the first base. V drops 1 base and J drops 0 bases, leaving 8 bases in between.